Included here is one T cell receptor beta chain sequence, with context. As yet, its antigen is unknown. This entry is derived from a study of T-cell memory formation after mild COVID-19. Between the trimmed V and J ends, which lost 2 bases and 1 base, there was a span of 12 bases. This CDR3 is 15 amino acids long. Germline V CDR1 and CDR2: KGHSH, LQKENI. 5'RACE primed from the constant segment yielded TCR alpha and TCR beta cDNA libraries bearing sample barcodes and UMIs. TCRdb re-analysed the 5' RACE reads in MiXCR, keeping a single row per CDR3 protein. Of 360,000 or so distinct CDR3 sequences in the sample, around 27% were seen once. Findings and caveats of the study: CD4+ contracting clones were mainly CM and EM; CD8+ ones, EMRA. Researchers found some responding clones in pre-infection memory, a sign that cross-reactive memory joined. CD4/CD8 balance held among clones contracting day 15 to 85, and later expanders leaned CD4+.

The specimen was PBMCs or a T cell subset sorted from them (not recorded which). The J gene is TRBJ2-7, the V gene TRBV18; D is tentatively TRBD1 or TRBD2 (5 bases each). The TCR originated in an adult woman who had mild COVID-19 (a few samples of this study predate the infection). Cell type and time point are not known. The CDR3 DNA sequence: TGTGCCAGCTCACCATTAAGGGACGGATCCTACGAGCAGTACTTC. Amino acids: CASSPLRDGSYEQYF.